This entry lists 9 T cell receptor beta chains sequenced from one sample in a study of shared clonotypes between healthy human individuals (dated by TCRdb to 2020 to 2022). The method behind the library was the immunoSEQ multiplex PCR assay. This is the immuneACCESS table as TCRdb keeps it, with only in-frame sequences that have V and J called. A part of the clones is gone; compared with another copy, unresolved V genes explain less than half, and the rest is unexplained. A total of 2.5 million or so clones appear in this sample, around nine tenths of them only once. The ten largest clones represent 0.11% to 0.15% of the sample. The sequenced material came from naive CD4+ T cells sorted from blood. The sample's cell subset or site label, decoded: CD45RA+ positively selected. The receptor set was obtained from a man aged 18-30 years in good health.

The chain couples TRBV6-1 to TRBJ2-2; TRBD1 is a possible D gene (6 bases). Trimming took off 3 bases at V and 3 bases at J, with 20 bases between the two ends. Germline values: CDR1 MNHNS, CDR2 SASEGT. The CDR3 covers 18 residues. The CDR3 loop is CASSDTFYREGDTGELFF. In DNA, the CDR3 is TGTGCCAGCAGTGACACCTTTTACAGGGAAGGGGACACCGGGGAGCTGTTTTTT.

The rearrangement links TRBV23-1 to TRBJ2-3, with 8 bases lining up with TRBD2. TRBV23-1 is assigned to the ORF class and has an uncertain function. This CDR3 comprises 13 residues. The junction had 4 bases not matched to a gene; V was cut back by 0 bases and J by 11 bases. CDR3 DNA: TGCGCCAGCAGTCAATCGCGGGGGGATGGGCAGTATTTT. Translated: CASSQSRGDGQYF.

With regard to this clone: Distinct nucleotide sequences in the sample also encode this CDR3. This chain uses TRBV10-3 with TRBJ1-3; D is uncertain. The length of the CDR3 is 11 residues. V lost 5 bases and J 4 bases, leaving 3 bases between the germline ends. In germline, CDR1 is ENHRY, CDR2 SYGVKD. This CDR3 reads CAISPGNTIYF. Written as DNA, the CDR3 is TGTGCCATCAGTCCCGGAAACACCATATATTTT.

The CDR3 DNA follows: TGTGCCAGCAGCTTCCGAGGGGAAACGTCCAATCAGCCCCAGCATTTT. This sequence encodes CASSFRGETSNQPQHF. This chain connects TRBV12-1 to TRBJ1-5. TRBV12-1 corresponds to a pseudogene. The CDR3 runs 16 residues.

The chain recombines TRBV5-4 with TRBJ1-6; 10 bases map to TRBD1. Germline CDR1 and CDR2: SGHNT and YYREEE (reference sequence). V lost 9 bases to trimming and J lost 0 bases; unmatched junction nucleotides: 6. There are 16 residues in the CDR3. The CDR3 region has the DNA TGTGCCACGGGACAGGGGACGAGCTCCTATAATTCACCCCTCCACTTT. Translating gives CATGQGTSSYNSPLHF.

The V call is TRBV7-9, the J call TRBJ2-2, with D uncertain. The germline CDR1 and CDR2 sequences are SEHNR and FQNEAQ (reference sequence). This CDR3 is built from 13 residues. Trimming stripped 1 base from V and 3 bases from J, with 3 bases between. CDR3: CASSLVDTGELFF. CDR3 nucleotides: TGTGCCAGCAGCTTAGTTGACACCGGGGAGCTGTTTTTT.

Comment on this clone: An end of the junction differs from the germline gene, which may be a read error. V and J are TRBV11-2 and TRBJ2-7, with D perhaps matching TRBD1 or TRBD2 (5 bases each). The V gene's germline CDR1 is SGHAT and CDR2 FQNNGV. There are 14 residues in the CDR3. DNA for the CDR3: TGTGCCAGCAGCTTAATCCGGGACGGGGATTTCATGGTCTTC. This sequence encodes CASSLIRDGDFMVF.

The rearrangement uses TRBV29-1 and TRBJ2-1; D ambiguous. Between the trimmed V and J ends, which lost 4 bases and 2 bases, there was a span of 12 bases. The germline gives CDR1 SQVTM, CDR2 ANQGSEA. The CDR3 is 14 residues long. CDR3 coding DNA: TGCAGCGTTGGGGCTCTGTCAGCCTACAATGAGCAGTTCTTC. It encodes CSVGALSAYNEQFF.

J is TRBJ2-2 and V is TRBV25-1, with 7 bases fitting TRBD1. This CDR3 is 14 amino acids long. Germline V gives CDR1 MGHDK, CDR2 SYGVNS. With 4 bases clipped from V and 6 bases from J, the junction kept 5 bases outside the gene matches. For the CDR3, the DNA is TGTGCCAGCAGTGTTCGACAGGGCGCCGGGGAGCTGTTTTTT. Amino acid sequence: CASSVRQGAGELFF.